The 14 T cell receptor beta chains in this list originate from one sample, sequenced in a study of beta chain features in type 1 diabetes. Study-wide findings and caveats: The study found moderately but significantly shorter TCRB CDR3s in all four CD4+ subsets of Type 1 diabetes patients.

Antigen specificity for these receptors is unknown. The whole isolated RNA underwent reverse transcription, so sequencing captured expressed TCRB transcripts. The method was immunoSEQ multiplex PCR; TCRdb's version includes in-frame clones alone and lacks a portion of them. The table includes 300,000 or so clones, roughly an eighth detected once. Sequencing was carried out using naive CD4+ T cells from blood. Receptors originate from a man aged 25 to 45 with type 1 diabetes.

The chain employs TRBV7-2 and TRBJ2-7, with D possibly being TRBD2 (5 bases). The length of the CDR3 is 13 residues. Per germline, CDR1 SGHTA and CDR2 FQGNSA. Trimming shortened V by 8 bases and J by 6 bases, and 17 bases separated the two germline ends. CDR3 sequence: CASLSREFAEQYF. The CDR3 coding sequence is TGTGCCAGCCTTTCAAGGGAGTTTGCCGAGCAGTACTTC.

This clone was observed a handful of times. V and J are TRBV10-3 and TRBJ2-3; D is undetermined. Trimming took off 5 bases at V and 4 bases at J, with 7 bases between the two ends. This CDR3 contains 12 residues. CDR1 is ENHRY, CDR2 SYGVKD, per germline. The CDR3 nucleotides are TGTGCCATCAGTCAGGCCCCAGATACGCAGTATTTT. This sequence encodes CAISQAPDTQYF.

There are a few counts of this clone. This CDR3 reads CASSFGQQETQYF. In DNA, the CDR3 is TGCGCCAGCAGCTTTGGACAGCAAGAGACCCAGTACTTC. The V gene is TRBV5-1, the J gene TRBJ2-5; maybe TRBD1 (6 bases). The V gene's germline CDR1 is SGHRS and CDR2 YFSETQ. The V end lost 2 bases, the J end lost 2 bases, and 7 bases lay between the germline ends. The CDR3 totals 13 residues.

The V call is TRBV5-8, the J call TRBJ2-1; D might be TRBD1 (5 bases). From germline, CDR1 is SGHTS and CDR2 YDEGEE. The CDR3 runs to 15 residues. V was pared by 1 base and J by 1 base, with 9 bases between. The DNA of the CDR3 is TGTGCCAGCAGCTTGCAGGGCGGATCCTACAATGAGCAGTTCTTC. Its translation is CASSLQGGSYNEQFF.

A word on this clone: One end of the junction fails to match germline, which may point to a read error. This rearrangement joins TRBV4-1 to TRBJ2-3; no clear D. The CDR3 consists of 15 residues. Germline V CDR1 and CDR2: MGHRA, YSYEKL. The CDR3 sequence is CASSPTVRSTDTQYF. DNA for the CDR3: TGTGCCAGCAGCCCAACAGTACGGAGCACAGATACGCAGTATTTT.

The chain has TRBV5-1 and TRBJ2-6; 9 bases are shared with TRBD1. Germline V gives CDR1 SGHRS, CDR2 YFSETQ. The trim removed 4 bases at V and 2 bases at J, leaving 16 bases unmatched. CDR3 length: 20 amino acids. The CDR3 sequence: CASSQKKGTGKGAGANVLTF. CDR3 nucleotides: TGCGCCAGCAGCCAGAAAAAGGGGACAGGGAAAGGCGCTGGGGCCAACGTCCTGACTTTC.

This clone was counted between two and nine times. The chain carries TRBV5-1 and TRBJ2-7; D is unresolved. The CDR3 covers 13 residues. Per germline, CDR1 SGHRS and CDR2 YFSETQ. V lost 0 bases and J 3 bases, leaving 7 bases between the germline ends. CDR3 region: CASSLGLYYEQYF. CDR3 bases: TGCGCCAGCAGCTTGGGACTCTACTACGAGCAGTACTTC. Complete variable domain (other parts from reference TRBV5-1 and TRBJ2-7): KAGVTQTPRYLIKTRGQQVTLSCSPISGHRSVSWYQQTPGQGLQFLFEYFSETQRNKGNFPGRFSGRQFSNSRSEMNVSTLELGDSALYLCASSLGLYYEQYFGPGTRLTVT.

This clone was seen a few times. The rearrangement uses TRBV5-1 and TRBJ1-1; a weak D match, TRBD1 (5 bases). V lost 2 bases and J 5 bases, leaving 16 bases between the germline ends. Germline-derived CDR1 and CDR2 are SGHRS and YFSETQ. The CDR3 is 15 residues long. The CDR3: CASSFLGVVDTEAFF. CDR3 nucleotide sequence: TGCGCCAGCAGCTTTCTAGGGGTAGTCGATACTGAAGCTTTCTTT.

CDR3 sequence reads: CASSATSGAYEQYF. Here the CDR3 DNA reads TGTGCCAGCAGTGCGACTAGCGGGGCCTACGAGCAGTACTTC. This chain connects TRBV6-5 to TRBJ2-7, with TRBD2 identical over 11 bases. The CDR3 sequence is 14 residues long. CDR1 MNHEY and CDR2 SVGAGI come from the germline V gene. Trimming at V came to 5 bases and at J to 2 bases, leaving 2 bases not matched to a gene.

For this clone: This sample includes further DNA sequences coding for the same CDR3. The rearrangement uses TRBV5-1 and TRBJ2-5, with 7 bases identical to TRBD1. Germline assignment: CDR1 SGHRS and CDR2 YFSETQ. This CDR3 has 14 amino acids. J gave up 2 bases and V 3 bases, and 4 bases lay outside the gene matches. The CDR3 DNA follows: TGCGCCAGCAGCTCTGGGACAGCTCAAGAGACCCAGTACTTC. This sequence encodes CASSSGTAQETQYF.

The rearrangement joins TRBV7-9 to TRBJ2-4; no reliable D call. Germline assignment: CDR1 SEHNR and CDR2 FQNEAQ (reference sequence). V was cut by 1 base and J by 1 base, with 5 bases left in between. CDR3 length equals 14 residues. The CDR3 sequence is CASSLGQAKNIQYF. DNA of the CDR3: TGTGCCAGCAGCTTAGGGCAGGCCAAAAACATTCAGTACTTC.

The genes are TRBV2 and TRBJ2-7; D uncertain. CDR1 is SNHLY, CDR2 FYNNEI, per germline. Trimming shortened V by 4 bases and J by 4 bases, and 5 bases separated the two germline ends. The CDR3 length is 11 residues. Here the CDR3 DNA reads TGTGCCAGCAGTGCTGAGTACGAGCAGTACTTC. This translates into CASSAEYEQYF.

The chain uses TRBV4-2 and TRBJ2-7, with 8 bases lining up with TRBD2. Germline CDR1 LGHNA, CDR2 YNFKEQ. The J segment lost 0 bases and the V segment lost 0 bases, leaving 19 bases of the junction unmatched. The CDR3 consists of 21 residues. CDR3 sequence reads: CASSQDKGTGGFPLGSYEQYF. For the CDR3, the DNA is TGTGCCAGCAGCCAAGATAAGGGGACGGGAGGGTTCCCCTTAGGCTCCTACGAGCAGTACTTC.

With regard to this clone: This same CDR3 is encoded by further DNA sequences in the sample. The chain links TRBV28 to TRBJ2-1, with 11 bases fitting TRBD2. The V and J ends lost 8 bases and 5 bases, in that order; junction bases with no gene match: 5. Germline V lookup: CDR1 MDHEN, CDR2 SYDVKM. This CDR3 region has 14 residues. The CDR3 sequence: CASLGTSGNNEQFF. As DNA, the CDR3 is TGTGCCAGCCTAGGGACTAGCGGAAACAATGAGCAGTTCTTC.